The 21 T cell receptor beta chains in this list originate from one sample, sequenced in a study of CXCR3-negative and CXCR3-positive naive CD8 T cells (dated by TCRdb to about 2019). Study-level results and caveats: Compared with CXCR3-negative naive cells, CXCR3-positive naive cells had TRB CDR3s with higher hydrophobicity (lower Kidera factor 4), lower energy, and higher strength and volume indices.

Sequencing took place on a NextSeq 550. The Human TCR Profiling Kit (MiLaboratory) was used to make UMI-labeled 5' RACE TRB cDNA libraries. TCRdb reprocessed the sequencing reads and holds a single record per CDR3 protein sequence, with no DNA. The sample's table lists a count of around 140,000 distinct CDR3 sequences. 0.41% of the sample lies in the top ten. No antigen has been identified for these receptors. The sequencing input was naive CXCR3+ CD8+ T cells from blood. The sample's cell subset or site label, decoded: CD45RO-CCR7+CD27+CD95- naive CD8+ T cells expressing CXCR3 (TNR3+). The receptors come from a human donor in good health. Some clones in this sample may be carry-over from other donors' samples.

The J gene is TRBJ2-3, the V gene TRBV6-1. Germline lookup yields CDR1 MNHNS and CDR2 SASEGT. The CDR3 has 13 amino acids. Here the CDR3 reads CASSGTDTDTQYF.

The chain employs TRBV10-3 and TRBJ1-3; TCRdb outputs TRBD1, but without DNA this stays unchecked. The CDR3 is 18 amino acids. Germline V gene data show CDR1 as ENHRY and CDR2 as SYGVKD. CDR3 sequence reads: CAISDYNGSPDPGNTIYF.

This rearrangement joins TRBV29-1 to TRBJ1-1. The CDR3 runs 12 residues. Germline V CDR1 and CDR2: SQVTM, ANQGSEA. CDR3 sequence reads: CSSTEVHIEAFF.

The gene calls are TRBV27 and TRBJ1-1; without DNA, the TCRdb call of TRBD1 cannot be checked. There are 17 residues in the CDR3. CDR1 and CDR2 from the germline V gene are MNHEY and SMNVEV (reference sequence). The chain's CDR3 is CASSWGQGPLGGTEAFF.

The chain employs TRBV28 and TRBJ2-3; the D gene TCRdb calls, TRBD2, cannot be checked with no DNA. The CDR3 totals 13 residues. The germline V gene has CDR1 MDHEN and CDR2 SYDVKM. The CDR3 loop is CASSRTTWDTQYF.

The rearrangement links TRBV5-5 to TRBJ1-1; TCRdb proposes TRBD1, but this gene call is untestable without DNA. This CDR3 comprises 14 residues. In germline, CDR1 is SGHKS, CDR2 YYEKEE (reference sequence). The CDR3 is CASSSEGASTEAFF. The whole variable domain, remainder taken from reference TRBV5-5 and TRBJ1-1, is DAGVTQSPTHLIKTRGQQVTLRCSPISGHKSVSWYQQVLGQGPQFIFQYYEKEERGRGNFPDRFSARQFPNYSSELNVNALLLGDSALYLCASSSEGASTEAFFGQGTRLTVV.

V and J are TRBV13 and TRBJ2-1; no DNA is available, so the TRBD1 call from TCRdb remains unchecked. The CDR3 covers 13 residues. Germline lookup yields CDR1 PRHDT and CDR2 FYEKMQ (reference sequence). CDR3 in amino acids: CASSNRGGNEQFF.

The chain couples TRBV9 to TRBJ2-7. The CDR3 has 14 amino acids. The germline CDR1 and CDR2 sequences are SGDLS and YYNGEE. This CDR3 reads CASSVGGSSYEQYF.

The chain combines TRBV29-1 with TRBJ2-1; there is no DNA to check the TCRdb D call of TRBD2. The CDR3 is 17 amino acids. Germline V lookup: CDR1 SQVTM, CDR2 ANQGSEA. The CDR3 protein is CSVDASGRAASHDEQFF.

The rearrangement uses TRBV29-1 and TRBJ1-2. The CDR3 contains 11 residues. Looked up from germline, CDR1 is SQVTM and CDR2 is ANQGSEA. This CDR3 reads CSVETAYGYTF. The full variable domain, in which reference TRBV29-1 and TRBJ1-2 provide the parts outside the CDR3, is SAVISQKPSRDICQRGTSLTIQCQVDSQVTMMFWYRQQPGQSLTLIATANQGSEATYESGFVIDKFPISRPNLTFSTLTVSNMSPEDSSIYLCSVETAYGYTFGSGTRLTVV.

The chain combines TRBV12-3 or TRBV12-4 with TRBJ2-6; the TCRdb call, TRBD2, lacks DNA for checking. This CDR3 has 20 residues. The chain's CDR3 is CASSLYLLAGRDSGANVLTF.

The rearrangement uses TRBV11-2 and TRBJ2-2. In germline, CDR1 is SGHAT, CDR2 FQNNGV. The CDR3 length is 12 residues. The CDR3: CASSSGAGELFF.

The V gene is TRBV21-1, the J gene TRBJ2-1. TRBV21-1 corresponds to a pseudogene. The CDR3 runs 12 residues. This CDR3 is CASTRNDNEQFF.

The chain couples TRBV5-1 to TRBJ1-1. Germline loops: CDR1 SGHRS, CDR2 YFSETQ. The length of the CDR3 is 13 residues. The CDR3 reads CASSLDPATEAFF.

The chain has TRBV6-4 and TRBJ1-2; TCRdb's D call, TRBD1, is unchecked because there is no DNA. This CDR3 is built from 15 residues. Germline V gene sequence: CDR1 MRHNA, CDR2 SNTAGT. CDR3 in amino acids: CASSRTGTGAYGYTF.

V usage is TRBV7-6 and J usage is TRBJ1-1. This CDR3 is 17 amino acids long. CDR1 is SGHVS, CDR2 FNYEAQ, per germline. CDR3 sequence: CASSLAMSALMNTEAFF.

This chain joins TRBV28 and TRBJ2-5; TCRdb indicates TRBD1, and absent DNA this call remains unverified. Germline CDR1 and CDR2: MDHEN and SYDVKM. This CDR3 contains 16 residues. The CDR3 loop is CASSPLTGEFQETQYF.

The chain employs TRBV6-6 and TRBJ2-5; the D gene TCRdb calls, TRBD2, cannot be checked with no DNA. The CDR3 spans 16 residues. Per germline, CDR1 MNHNY and CDR2 SVGAGI (reference sequence). The CDR3 loop is CASTLGLAGGEETQYF.

V usage is TRBV4-2 and J usage is TRBJ2-1. The CDR3 contains 13 residues. Germline-derived CDR1 and CDR2 are LGHNA and YNFKEQ. CDR3 in amino acids: CASTGNGYNEQFF.

The chain recombines TRBV10-3 with TRBJ2-3; TCRdb returns TRBD2, unconfirmable since there is no DNA. The CDR3 totals 16 residues. CDR1 is ENHRY, CDR2 SYGVKD, per germline. The CDR3: CATGEGGLPSTDTQYF.

The chain is built from TRBV7-9 and TRBJ2-1; TCRdb designates TRBD2, a call that cannot be tested without DNA. Per the germline V gene, CDR1 is SEHNR and CDR2 is FQNEAQ (reference sequence). The CDR3 contains 17 residues. CDR3 protein: CASSPYREGGSYNEQFF.